This T cell receptor (beta chain) originates from a study of CD4 and CD8 cells across lung adenocarcinoma regions. Between the trimmed V and J ends, which lost 5 bases and 2 bases, there was a span of 20 bases. Germline CDR1 and CDR2: SGHRS and YFSETQ. CDR3 length equals 18 residues. Using its own MiXCR run on the PCR reads, TCRdb lists one record per CDR3 protein. The profile covers about 19,000 distinct CDR3 sequences, with more than 45% appearing a single time and less than 20% taken by the ten largest. This clonotype was observed a handful of times. This receptor was taken from a male donor with lung adenocarcinoma. The CD4 and CD8 labels of this study may be unreliable. Sequenced material: CD4+ T cells from the margin of a lung tumor. The rearrangement joins TRBV5-1 to TRBJ2-6; possible D gene TRBD1, 7 bases. The CDR3 sequence: CASRAQGGAGPGANVLTF. The CDR3, as DNA: TGCGCCAGCAGGGCCCAAGGGGGCGCGGGGCCTGGGGCCAACGTCCTGACTTTC.